The 27 T cell receptor beta chains below come from one sample, sequenced in a study of tissue-resident memory T cells in lung cancer. TCR sequencing libraries incorporated unique molecular identifiers. A single record per CDR3 protein comes from TCRdb applying MiXCR to the reads. The sample yields about 410 distinct CDR3 sequences, 17% seen once. Sorting of CD8+ T cells was based on CD103 expression. Sequences were obtained from CD103- CD8+ T cells from lung tumor tissue. The receptor source for this set is a human donor with treatment-naive lung cancer (subtype not recorded).

This clonotype counts as large. V is TRBV5-6 and J is TRBJ2-1; D not certain. The V end lost 3 bases, the J end lost 7 bases, and 8 bases lay between the germline ends. The germline CDR1 and CDR2 sequences are SGHDT and YYEEEE. There are 12 residues in the CDR3. CDR3 amino acids: CASSSTQNEQFF. The DNA for the CDR3 is TGTGCCAGCAGCTCCACTCAAAATGAGCAGTTCTTC.

About this clonotype: A much larger clone differs by one base, so this may be a read error. The chain couples TRBV7-9 to TRBJ2-1, with 10 bases matching TRBD1. The CDR3 has 15 amino acids. CDR1 SEHNR and CDR2 FQNEAQ come from the germline V gene (reference sequence). In nucleotides, the CDR3 is TGTGCCGGCAGCCCCAGACAGGGGGCTTTGAATGAGCAGTTCTTC. It is translated as CAGSPRQGALNEQFF.

This clonotype is labeled medium-sized. The rearrangement joins TRBV12-3 or TRBV12-4 to TRBJ2-3; D call uncertain. The V gene lost 3 bases and the J gene lost 4 bases, with 2 bases spanning the gap. The CDR3 consists of 11 residues. This CDR3 reads CASSFSDTQYF. CDR3 DNA sequence: TGTGCCAGCAGTTTTTCAGATACGCAGTATTTT.

This chain connects TRBV30 to TRBJ1-1; D is unclear. CDR3 length equals 12 residues. The V and J ends lost 5 bases and 5 bases respectively, with 12 bases between them. CDR1 is GTSNPN, CDR2 SVGIG, per germline (reference sequence). The CDR3 sequence: CAWQDGRTEAFF. In nucleotides, the CDR3 is TGTGCCTGGCAAGACGGTCGAACTGAAGCTTTCTTT.

The chain couples TRBV28 to TRBJ1-5, with 7 bases lining up with TRBD1. The CDR3 is 16 residues long. CDR1 and CDR2 (germline): MDHEN, SYDVKM. V lost 6 bases to trimming and J lost 1 base; unmatched junction nucleotides: 9. Here the CDR3 reads CASRPLQGWSNQPQHF. In DNA form, the CDR3 reads TGTGCCAGCAGGCCTTTACAGGGGTGGAGCAATCAGCCCCAGCATTTT.

This clonotype is large (0.1 to 1%) in the sample. CDR3 in amino acids: CASSLEESYNEQFF. The CDR3 DNA reads as TGTGCCAGCAGCTTAGAGGAGAGTTACAATGAGCAGTTCTTC. This sequence joins TRBV7-9 and TRBJ2-1; D remains ambiguous. The CDR3 has 14 amino acids. The V gene lost 1 base and the J gene lost 4 bases, with 8 bases spanning the gap. Germline loops: CDR1 SEHNR, CDR2 FQNEAQ (reference sequence).

The chain has TRBV6-6 and TRBJ2-2; D gene unclear. The germline V gene encodes CDR1 MNHNY and CDR2 SVGAGI (reference sequence). The ends were cut back, 0 bases at V and 2 bases at J, with 10 bases in the middle. The CDR3 runs 16 residues. CDR3 protein: CASSYSKSINTGELFF. DNA of the CDR3: TGTGCCAGCAGTTACTCGAAGTCAATTAACACCGGGGAGCTGTTTTTT.

In this sample, this clonotype is medium-sized (0.01 to 0.1%). The gene calls are TRBV5-1 and TRBJ2-5; TRBD2 agrees at 8 bases. The CDR3 consists of 15 residues. The germline gives CDR1 SGHRS, CDR2 YFSETQ. J gave up 2 bases and V 4 bases, and 7 bases lay outside the gene matches. The CDR3 spells CASSPAGANQETQYF. CDR3 DNA: TGCGCCAGCAGCCCAGCGGGAGCAAATCAAGAGACCCAGTACTTC. Together with reference TRBV5-1 and TRBJ2-5, the CDR3 gives the full variable domain: KAGVTQTPRYLIKTRGQQVTLSCSPISGHRSVSWYQQTPGQGLQFLFEYFSETQRNKGNFPGRFSGRQFSNSRSEMNVSTLELGDSALYLCASSPAGANQETQYFGPGTRLLVL.

This clonotype has only a few counts. This chain links TRBV5-1 with TRBJ2-7; D unclear. CDR1 is SGHRS, CDR2 YFSETQ, per germline. The CDR3 has 14 amino acids. The germline V and J ends were trimmed by 6 bases and 1 base, with 14 bases remaining between them. CDR3 DNA sequence: TGCGCCAGCACCCCCCAGGCGCCATCCTACGAGCAGTACTTC. It is translated as CASTPQAPSYEQYF.

This clonotype is hyperexpanded within its sample. The gene calls are TRBV28 and TRBJ2-7, with TRBD2 matching 8 bases. Germline CDR1 MDHEN, CDR2 SYDVKM. The CDR3 totals 16 residues. Losses at the gene ends were 7 bases for V and 4 bases for J; bases not matched to a gene: 15. For the CDR3, the DNA is TGTGCCAGCATCCCCCACGGGGCTAGCGGGCTATACGAGCAGTACTTC. Protein sequence: CASIPHGASGLYEQYF.

In its sample, this clonotype ranks as large. The chain uses TRBV10-3 and TRBJ2-5, with TRBD2 as a possible D gene (5 bases). V was pared by 0 bases and J by 3 bases, with 14 bases between. This CDR3 region has 16 residues. Germline V gene sequence: CDR1 ENHRY, CDR2 SYGVKD. The CDR3 coding sequence is TGTGCCATCAGTGAGTCGGGGAGCACCTACGAAGAGACCCAGTACTTC. Its protein product is CAISESGSTYEETQYF.

The sample holds a few counts of this clonotype. This chain links TRBV7-2 with TRBJ2-1; the D call may be TRBD1 or TRBD2 (5 bases each). V was pared by 1 base and J by 0 bases, with 10 bases between. CDR3 length: 16 amino acids. In germline, CDR1 is SGHTA, CDR2 FQGNSA. Written as DNA, the CDR3 is TGTGCCAGCAGCTTAGTCCCAGGGAGCTCCTACAATGAGCAGTTCTTC. Protein: CASSLVPGSSYNEQFF. The full variable domain, rest sourced from reference TRBV7-2 and TRBJ2-1, is GAGVSQSPSNKVTEKGKDVELRCDPISGHTALYWYRQSLGQGLEFLIYFQGNSAPDKSGLPSDRFSAERTGGSVSTLTIQRTQQEDSAVYLCASSLVPGSSYNEQFFGPGTRLTVL.

This clonotype was counted between two and nine times. The chain uses TRBV27 and TRBJ1-5; unclear D gene. V was shortened by 5 bases and J by 6 bases, with 14 bases between the two germline ends. Germline-derived CDR1 and CDR2 are MNHEY and SMNVEV (reference sequence). CDR3 size: 14 residues. CDR3 DNA: TGTGCCAGCAGTCACCAAAGTTCTGGTCAGCCCCAGCATTTT. Translation gives CASSHQSSGQPQHF.

This clonotype rates as large. The chain is built from TRBV12-3 or TRBV12-4 and TRBJ2-3; no clear D gene. Between the trimmed V and J ends, which lost 4 bases and 11 bases, there was a span of 10 bases. The CDR3 is 11 amino acids. The CDR3 here is CASSSAGKQYF. CDR3 nucleotide sequence: TGTGCCAGCAGTTCAGCTGGGAAGCAGTATTTT.

This clonotype is large (0.1 to 1%). The chain recombines TRBV28 with TRBJ2-7; D might be TRBD1 or TRBD2, each matching 5 bases. The CDR3 length is 15 residues. Trimming removed 5 bases at V and 3 bases at J, with 17 bases between. The germline V gene encodes CDR1 MDHEN and CDR2 SYDVKM. The DNA for the CDR3 is TGTGCCAGCAGTCCACAACCGGGACCTTTCTACGAGCAGTACTTC. Translation: CASSPQPGPFYEQYF.

Remarks on this clonotype: A far bigger clonotype differs at one base, so this is likely a read error. The chain employs TRBV7-3 and TRBJ2-4, with D perhaps given as TRBD1 or TRBD2 (6 bases each). Germline-derived CDR1 and CDR2 are SGHTA and FQGTGA. This CDR3 comprises 15 residues. The CDR3 loop reads CTSSLGGGAKNIQYF. CDR3 DNA sequence: TGTACCAGCAGCTTAGGAGGGGGAGCCAAAAACATTCAGTACTTC.

This clonotype has just one count. This chain links TRBV7-2 with TRBJ2-7; D may correspond to TRBD1 or TRBD2 (5 bases each). V was cut by 5 bases and J by 6 bases, with 11 bases left in between. Germline V gene data show CDR1 as SGHTA and CDR2 as FQGNSA. The CDR3 contains 12 residues. The CDR3 reads CASSLYGAEQYF. In DNA, the CDR3 is TGTGCCAGCAGCCTATACGGGGCCGAGCAGTACTTC.

Notes on this clonotype: A far more abundant clone sits one base away, making this likely a read error. The genes are TRBV9 and TRBJ2-7, with 9 positions matching TRBD2. Per the germline V gene, CDR1 is SGDLS and CDR2 is YYNGEE. The ends lost 6 bases at V and 7 bases at J; junction bases unmatched: 14. The CDR3 totals 15 residues. The CDR3 here is CASTLQGLAGEEQYF. In DNA, the CDR3 is TGTGCCAGCACCCTGCAGGGGTTAGCGGGAGAAGAGCAGTACTTC.

By its share, this clonotype is large. The V call is TRBV7-8, the J call TRBJ2-1, with TRBD2 identical over 9 bases. CDR1 is SGHVS and CDR2 is FQNEAQ in the germline V gene. CDR3 length: 15 amino acids. Trimming removed 8 bases from V and 8 bases from J; junction bases left unmatched: 13. The CDR3 DNA follows: TGTGCCAGCCGATTTCTTAGCGGGAGTCTTGATGAGCAGTTCTTC. It specifies CASRFLSGSLDEQFF. Based on the CDR3 plus reference TRBV7-8 and TRBJ2-1, the full variable domain is GAGVSQSPRYKVAKRGQDVALRCDPISGHVSLFWYQQALGQGPEFLTYFQNEAQLDKSGLPSDRFFAERPEGSVSTLKIQRTQQEDSAVYLCASRFLSGSLDEQFFGPGTRLTVL.

This CDR3 is CASSFVAGTDTQYF. The CDR3 nucleotides are TGTGCCAGCAGTTTCGTCGCGGGCACAGATACGCAGTATTTT. The chain combines TRBV28 with TRBJ2-3; the D is unclear. Trimming took 3 bases from V and 1 from J, leaving 8 bases between them. This CDR3 contains 14 residues. CDR1 is MDHEN, CDR2 SYDVKM, per germline. Variable domain in full (rest from reference TRBV28 and TRBJ2-3): DVKVTQSSRYLVKRTGEKVFLECVQDMDHENMFWYRQDPGLGLRLIYFSYDVKMKEKGDIPEGYSVSREKKERFSLILESASTNQTSMYLCASSFVAGTDTQYFGPGTRLTVL.

This clonotype is labeled as medium-sized. The V call is TRBV11-2, the J call TRBJ2-3, with 8 bases identical to TRBD1. The germline V gene has CDR1 SGHAT and CDR2 FQNNGV. The CDR3 spans 16 residues. J gave up 0 bases and V 1 base, and 3 bases lay outside the gene matches. CDR3 in DNA: TGTGCCAGCAGCTTAGTTACAGGGGGAAGCACAGATACGCAGTATTTT. This translates into CASSLVTGGSTDTQYF.

Concerning this clonotype itself: A far larger clone is just one base off, so this is likely a read error. This chain uses TRBV5-6 with TRBJ1-1, with 9 positions matching TRBD1. The germline gives CDR1 SGHDT, CDR2 YYEEEE. The CDR3 loop spans 16 amino acids. The CDR3 reads CASSPTDRGASTEPFF. CDR3 DNA sequence: TGTGCCAGCAGCCCGACGGACAGGGGCGCCAGCACTGAACCTTTCTTT. The variable domain in full, completed from reference TRBV5-6 and TRBJ1-1, reads DAGVTQSPTHLIKTRGQQVTLRCSPKSGHDTVSWYQQALGQGPQFIFQYYEEEERQRGNFPDRFSGHQFPNYSSELNVNALLLGDSALYLCASSPTDRGASTEPFFGQGTRLTVV.

The V call is TRBV6-2 or TRBV6-3, the J call TRBJ2-7, with TRBD2 as a possible D gene (5 bases). This CDR3 region has 13 residues. V was pared by 8 bases and J by 6 bases, with 17 bases between. In germline, CDR1 is MNHEY, CDR2 SVGEGT. This CDR3 is CASGLIEGSEQYF. The CDR3, as DNA: TGTGCCAGCGGACTTATAGAGGGTTCCGAGCAGTACTTC.

The chain combines TRBV27 with TRBJ2-2; no firm D call. The CDR3 runs to 13 residues. V lost 8 bases and J lost 0, with 7 bases in between. Germline CDR1 and CDR2: MNHEY and SMNVEV (reference sequence). The DNA for the CDR3 is TGTGCCAGCGAGAGACCGAACACCGGGGAGCTGTTTTTT. It encodes CASERPNTGELFF.

J is TRBJ2-7 and V is TRBV6-1, with D tentatively TRBD2 (5 bases). CDR3 length equals 14 residues. V shed 8 bases and J shed 3 bases, with 17 bases lying between them. Germline V CDR1 and CDR2: MNHNS, SASEGT. CDR3 residues: CASSFSGLGYEQYF. For the CDR3, the DNA is TGTGCCAGCTCCTTTTCGGGGTTGGGCTACGAGCAGTACTTC.

This clonotype is labeled large. The rearrangement uses TRBV28 and TRBJ2-3, with 8 nucleotides matching TRBD1. V dropped 5 bases and J dropped 5; count of bases not matched to a gene: 9. CDR1 is MDHEN and CDR2 is SYDVKM in the germline V gene. The CDR3 totals 15 residues. The chain's CDR3 is CASSLPTGAEDTQYF. CDR3 bases: TGTGCCAGCAGTCTCCCGACAGGGGCTGAAGATACGCAGTATTTT.

This clonotype is classed as large (0.1 to 1%). V and J are TRBV28 and TRBJ1-1, with D uncertain. CDR3 length: 13 residues. Per the germline V gene, CDR1 is MDHEN and CDR2 is SYDVKM. V was shortened by 5 bases and J by 1 base, with 8 bases between the two germline ends. CDR3 loop: CASSHSPNTEAFF. In DNA, the CDR3 is TGTGCCAGCAGTCACAGTCCGAACACTGAAGCTTTCTTT.